One T cell receptor (beta chain) is described in this entry. Sequenced by immunoSEQ multiplex PCR; TCRdb stores in-frame clones only, minus some. The sample has approximately 31,000 clones; approximately 89% are singletons. The data stem from a study of T cell changes during pregnancy in multiple sclerosis. Germline values: CDR1 LGHNA, CDR2 YSLEER. The CDR3 has 15 residues. V trimming: 1 base; J trimming: 3 bases; junction bases outside the gene matches: 2. Here the sequenced sample was CD8+ T cells from peripheral blood mononuclear cells, taken in the second trimester of pregnancy. This clonotype was sampled from a female donor with multiple sclerosis, enrolled in a pregnancy study. The rearrangement joins TRBV4-3 to TRBJ2-3, with TRBD2 identical over 9 bases. CDR3 in DNA: TGCGCCAGCAGCCAAGGGGGACTAGCAACAGATACGCAGTATTTT. This sequence encodes CASSQGGLATDTQYF.